The source of this TCR beta chain is a study of blood T cell repertoires in COVID-19. The wider study: T cells, B-cell-depleted T cells, or PBMCs supplied cDNA or gDNA.

Clones were read by immunoSEQ multiplex PCR, and TCRdb kept only the in-frame ones, dropping some. Altogether about 100,000 clones are present, about two thirds being singletons, with the ten largest covering about 1.8%. CDR3 size: 13 residues. V was shortened by 0 bases and J by 8 bases, with 9 bases between the two germline ends. CDR1 and CDR2 from the germline V gene are MNHEY and SVGEGT. The J gene is TRBJ2-3, the V gene TRBV6-2 or TRBV6-3; TRBD2 is a possible D gene (5 bases). The TCR was taken from a woman in her 40s with acute or convalescent COVID-19. The sequenced sample was peripheral blood. For the CDR3, the DNA is TGTGCCAGCAGTTACTCGACCGAGGGTACGCAGTATTTT. This translates into CASSYSTEGTQYF.